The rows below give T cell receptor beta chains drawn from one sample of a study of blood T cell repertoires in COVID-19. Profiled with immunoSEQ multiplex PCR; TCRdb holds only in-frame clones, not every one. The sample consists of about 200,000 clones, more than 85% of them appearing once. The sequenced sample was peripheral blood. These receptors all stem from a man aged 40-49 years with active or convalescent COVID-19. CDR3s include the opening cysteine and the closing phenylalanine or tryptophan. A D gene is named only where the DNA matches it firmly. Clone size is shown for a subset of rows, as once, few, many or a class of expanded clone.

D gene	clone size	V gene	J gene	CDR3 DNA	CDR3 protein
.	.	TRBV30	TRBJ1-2	TGTGCCTGGGGGAGTAGGGGGTTCTCCCTAGGCTACACCTTC	CAWGSRGFSLGYTF
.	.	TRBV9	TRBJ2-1	TGTGCCAGCAGCCGAGAGGTATCCCCTACCTACAATGAGCAGTTCTTC	CASSREVSPTYNEQFF
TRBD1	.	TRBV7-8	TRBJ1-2	TGTGCCAGCAGCATATCGACAGGGAGCCCCTCGGGCTACACCTTC	CASSISTGSPSGYTF
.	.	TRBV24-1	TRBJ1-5	TGTGCCACCAGTGATAATGGAGGGGAGGGCACCAATCAGCCCCAGCATTTT	CATSDNGGEGTNQPQHF
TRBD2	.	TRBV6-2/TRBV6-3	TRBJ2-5	TGTGCCAGCAGTTACTCGGTTATTCGGACTAGCCTATACCAAGAGACCCAGTACTTC	CASSYSVIRTSLYQETQYF
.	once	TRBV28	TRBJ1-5	TGTGCCAGCAGCAAGGGGCCTCGTGCCCAGCATTTT	CASSKGPRAQHF
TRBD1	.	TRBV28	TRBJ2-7	TGTGCCAGCAACCGAGCCGGGACAGGCTACGAGCAGTACTTC	CASNRAGTGYEQYF
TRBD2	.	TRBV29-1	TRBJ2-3	TGCAGCGTTCCCCATCTAGCGGGAGCCTCCACAGATACGCAGTATTTT	CSVPHLAGASTDTQYF
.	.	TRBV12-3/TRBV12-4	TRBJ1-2	TGTGCCAGCATTGGGGCCCTGTGGGGTGGCTACACCTTC	CASIGALWGGYTF
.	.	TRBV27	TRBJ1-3	TGTGCCAGCAGTCCAACATCCACGGGACTCTCTGGAAACACCATATATTTT	CASSPTSTGLSGNTIYF
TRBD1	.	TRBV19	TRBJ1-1	TGTGCCAGCAGGGGACAGGGAACTGAAGCTTTCTTT	CASRGQGTEAFF
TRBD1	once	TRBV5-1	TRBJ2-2	TGCGCCAGCAGCCTAACGGGACAGGGAATCACCGGGGAGCTGTTTTTT	CASSLTGQGITGELFF
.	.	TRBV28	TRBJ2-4	TGTGCCAGCAGTTTATTGAATCAGAACATTCAGTACTTC	CASSLLNQNIQYF
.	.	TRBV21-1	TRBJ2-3	TGTGCCAGCAGCAGGAGACAGGCTTGCACAGATACGCAGTATTTT	CASSRRQACTDTQYF
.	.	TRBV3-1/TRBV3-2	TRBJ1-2	TGTGCCACGGGAGACTATGGCTACACCTTC	CATGDYGYTF
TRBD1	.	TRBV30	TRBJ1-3	TGTGCCTGGAGTATAACGGGACAGCACTCTGGAAACACCATATATTTT	CAWSITGQHSGNTIYF
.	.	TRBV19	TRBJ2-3	TGTGCCAGTACCGATTCTAAACTATACGCAGATACGCAGTATTTT	CASTDSKLYADTQYF
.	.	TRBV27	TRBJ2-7	TGTGCCAGCAGGCCAGGCAGCGGAGCGCTGTACTTC	CASRPGSGALYF
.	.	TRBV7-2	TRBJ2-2	TGTGCCAGCAGCTTATTAGGGGGTTCCGGGGAGCTGTTTTTT	CASSLLGGSGELFF
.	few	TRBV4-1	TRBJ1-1	TGCGCCAGCAGCCAAGATCAGGGAAGAGGCACTGAAGCTTTCTTT	CASSQDQGRGTEAFF
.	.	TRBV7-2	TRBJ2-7	TGTGCCAGCCGCTTGGGCCCGGGCAGGGGTTACGAGCAGTACTTC	CASRLGPGRGYEQYF
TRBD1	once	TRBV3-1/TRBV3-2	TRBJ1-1	TGTGCCAGCAGCCAAAAGGGGCGACAGGGGAACACTGAAGCTTTCTTT	CASSQKGRQGNTEAFF
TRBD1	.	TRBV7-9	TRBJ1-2	TGTGCCAGCAGCACCGGGACAGTCGGCTACACCTTC	CASSTGTVGYTF
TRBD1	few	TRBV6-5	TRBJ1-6	TGTGCCAGCAGTTCCACAGGGGGAGGTTCACCCCTCCACTTT	CASSSTGGGSPLHF
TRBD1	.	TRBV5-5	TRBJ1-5	TGTGCCAGCAGCTCCCTGACAGGGGCGGGCCAGCCCCAGCATTTT	CASSSLTGAGQPQHF
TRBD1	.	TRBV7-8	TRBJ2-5	TGTGCCAGCAGCTTAGTAGGCGGGACAGGGGCGTCCAGCCTTCAAGAGACCCAGTACTTC	CASSLVGGTGASSLQETQYF
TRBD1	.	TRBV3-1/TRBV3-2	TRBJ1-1	TGTGCCAGCAGCCAATGGACAGGGACCACTGAAGCTTTCTTT	CASSQWTGTTEAFF
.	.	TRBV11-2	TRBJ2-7	TGTGCCAGCAGCTTTGGCAGTTCCTACGAGCAGTACTTC	CASSFGSSYEQYF
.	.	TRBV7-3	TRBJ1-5	TGTGCCAGCAGCTCCCAGCACCGCGGGTTATTGCATTTT	CASSSQHRGLLHF